One sample yielded the 5 T cell receptor beta chains listed below, sequenced in a study of blood T cells in healthy people across ages. Primed by a sample-barcoded 5' primer and a J-beta primer mix, a second PCR proceeded for about 6 to 12 cycles. TCRdb fed the 5' RACE reads into MiXCR, producing one record per CDR3 protein. The sample lists about 1.1 million distinct CDR3 sequences; 35% to 40% were seen once. Sequenced: blood. These receptors were taken from a man between 18 and 29 years old in good health.

The genes are TRBV6-5 and TRBJ1-5; 7 nucleotides align to TRBD1. The CDR3 extends over 13 amino acids. Trimming at V came to 8 bases and at J to 6 bases, leaving 7 bases not matched to a gene. Germline V gene sequence: CDR1 MNHEY, CDR2 SVGAGI. The CDR3 bases are TGTGCCAGCCAGGGGGGAGGAGGTCAGCCCCAGCATTTT. Translating it yields CASQGGGGQPQHF.

The DNA for the CDR3 is TGTGCCAGCAGTTACGAAAGTAATGAGCAGTTCTTC. Amino acids: CASSYESNEQFF. The chain has TRBV6-6 and TRBJ2-1; D is unclear. The germline gives CDR1 MNHNY, CDR2 SVGAGI (reference sequence). The CDR3 has 12 amino acids. The V and J ends lost 2 bases and 7 bases respectively, with 6 bases between them.

A few counts support this clonotype. V and J are TRBV5-6 and TRBJ2-1; 7 bases are a match to TRBD2. This CDR3 spans 15 amino acids. CDR1 is SGHDT, CDR2 YYEEEE, per germline. V lost 5 bases, J lost 7 bases, and 12 bases stayed unmatched. For the CDR3, the DNA is TGTGCCAGCAGGATGGGACTATCCCCTAGGAATGAGCAGTTCTTC. It specifies CASRMGLSPRNEQFF. Full variable domain (missing parts from reference TRBV5-6 and TRBJ2-1): DAGVTQSPTHLIKTRGQQVTLRCSPKSGHDTVSWYQQALGQGPQFIFQYYEEEERQRGNFPDRFSGHQFPNYSSELNVNALLLGDSALYLCASRMGLSPRNEQFFGPGTRLTVL.

The chain couples TRBV29-1 to TRBJ1-2, with TRBD1 as a possible D gene (6 bases). Trimming left V 1 base short and J 8 bases short, with 14 bases between. There are 13 residues in the CDR3. Germline V gene lookup returns CDR1 SQVTM and CDR2 ANQGSEA. CDR3 nucleotides: TGCAGCGTTGAAGCGGGGGGCGCAAGGGGCTACACCTTC. It specifies CSVEAGGARGYTF.

The chain links TRBV9 to TRBJ2-3; D may be TRBD2 (7 bases). CDR1 is SGDLS and CDR2 is YYNGEE in the germline V gene. V dropped 4 bases and J dropped 6 bases, with 18 bases sitting between them. The CDR3 is 15 amino acids. CDR3 bases: TGTGCCAGCAGCCCTCGGGGGGCCCTCTCGGATACGCAGTATTTT. Protein sequence: CASSPRGALSDTQYF.